This is a list of T cell receptor beta chains from one sample in a study of blood T cell repertoires in COVID-19. Clones were sequenced by immunoSEQ multiplex PCR, and TCRdb holds only the in-frame ones, with some missing. The repertoire has more than 300,000 clones, nearly 90% of them found once; the top ten carry 1%. Sequenced input: peripheral blood. The receptor source for this set is a woman aged 40 to 49 with COVID-19, enrolled during active disease. Both conserved end residues are trimmed from each CDR3. Some rows have no size entry. The others give once, few or many, or a class for an expanded clone.

v_call clone_size cdr3_aa
TRBV2 NA ASSEAKGPYGYT
TRBV28 NA ASSFSRKAPGHPAGETQY
TRBV19 NA ASSIGGSVPYEQY
TRBV30 NA AWTGFSSYEQY
TRBV27 NA ASSPRQVNWVLT
TRBV28 NA ASSTSRDIFNGYT
TRBV27 NA ASSPTQGLRTQAF
TRBV20-1 NA SASQPGLEETQY
TRBV7-2 NA ASSSRAGNTEAF
TRBV15 NA ATSRDLGQGSYEQY
TRBV27 NA ASSSLPGHRQGETQY
TRBV27 NA ASSLYQGLNTGELF
TRBV5-5 NA ASSLAGNTGELF
TRBV28 NA ASNRSGQGSTDTQY
TRBV7-2 NA ASSALPAGRGNEQF
TRBV27 NA ASSSYILAGGSHEQF
TRBV15 once ATSPRQGAVDGYT
TRBV5-1 NA ASSLTESGGEYEQY
TRBV5-6 NA ASRTGGGYYEQY
TRBV4-2 NA ASSQLQALSSYEQY
TRBV6-5 NA ASSFRLADIDNEQF
TRBV7-9 NA ASTPSGTREGYNEQF
TRBV6-2/TRBV6-3 NA ASSPRAGLESYNEQF
TRBV5-1 NA ASAGLNTEAF
TRBV18 NA ASSPRLATTDTQY
TRBV11-3 NA ASVPWRGTVEQF
TRBV28 NA ASSPGQEGKNIQY
TRBV6-6 NA ASSPLEGLTTGELF
TRBV4-3 NA ASSQDLQGLSGYT
TRBV20-1 NA SASWSRWY
TRBV27 NA ASSSQISNTGELF
TRBV30 NA AWSRREAF
TRBV5-5 NA ASSLSGTDTQY
TRBV25-1 few ASSDTRGFAEKLF
TRBV2 NA ASRVVAGELF
TRBV5-6 NA ASSLVAGNYGYT
TRBV4-2 NA ASSQGARPEDTEAF
TRBV4-3 NA ASSLHTGLSGEQF
TRBV6-5 NA ASRAGSSYEQY
TRBV21-1 once ASSNNDRGNFDTEAF
TRBV28 NA ASSLMPGLMNTEAF
TRBV7-2 NA ASSQNAGGGYT
TRBV28 NA ASSLVQALEETQY
TRBV11-2 NA ASSSQAGYNSPLH
TRBV18 NA ASSPPGQRYTEAF
TRBV29-1 once SVAGKQNTEAF
TRBV27 once ASSLRASGRSYHNEQF
TRBV5-1 NA ASSFRLAGYNEQF